This entry lists 28 T cell receptor beta chains sequenced from one sample in a study of T cells in Graves' hyperthyroidism and ophthalmopathy. Amplified regions were TCR beta CDR3 sequences from RNA transcripts. The HTBI primer set drove a first-round RT-PCR of the TCR CDR3. TCRdb reprocessed the multiplex PCR reads via MiXCR and lists one record per CDR3 protein. In the table there are fewer than 350,000 distinct CDR3 sequences, about 20% of which are singletons. The sample comprised blood. Source of these receptors: a woman in her forties or fifties with Graves' hyperthyroidism.

The chain has TRBV5-6 and TRBJ1-3, with D unclear. Trimming removed 0 bases at V and 2 bases at J, with 9 bases between. Germline V CDR1 and CDR2: SGHDT, YYEEEE. This CDR3 region has 15 residues. The CDR3, as DNA: TGTGCCAGCAGCTTGGGAGGGTCCCCTGGAAACACCATATATTTT. This codes for CASSLGGSPGNTIYF.

The chain joins TRBV7-3 to TRBJ1-1; D remains unclear. The CDR3 is 15 residues long. CDR1 and CDR2 from the germline V gene are SGHTA and FQGTGA. Trimming removed 5 bases at V and 1 base at J, with 14 bases between. The CDR3 coding sequence is TGTGCCAGCAGCCGGATGGAGGGAACGAACACTGAAGCTTTCTTT. Its protein product is CASSRMEGTNTEAFF.

The rearrangement joins TRBV4-1 to TRBJ2-7; D is possibly TRBD1 (6 bases). This CDR3 comprises 15 residues. Germline V gives CDR1 MGHRA, CDR2 YSYEKL. Trimming pared 2 bases from V and 0 bases from J, leaving 11 bases between. CDR3 nucleotide sequence: TGCGCCAGCAGCCAAACGGACAGCCACTCCTACGAGCAGTACTTC. Protein: CASSQTDSHSYEQYF.

The chain is built from TRBV18 and TRBJ2-5; D call uncertain. This CDR3 is built from 12 residues. CDR1 is KGHSH and CDR2 is LQKENI in the germline V gene. V was trimmed by 2 bases and J by 4 bases, leaving 5 bases between them. The CDR3 spells CASSPIAETQYF. In DNA, the CDR3 is TGTGCCAGCTCACCAATCGCAGAGACCCAGTACTTC.

In this sample, this clonotype turned up many times. V gene TRBV6-1 combines with J gene TRBJ2-3; D gene uncertain. The CDR3 length is 11 residues. Germline CDR1 reads MNHNS; CDR2 reads SASEGT. V dropped 4 bases and J dropped 5 bases, with 4 bases sitting between them. CDR3 nucleotide sequence: TGTGCCAGCAGTGGGGAAGATACGCAGTATTTT. Protein: CASSGEDTQYF.

This clonotype was seen ten or more times. The chain uses TRBV28 and TRBJ1-1; tentative D call: TRBD1 (6 bases). Germline V gives CDR1 MDHEN, CDR2 SYDVKM. The CDR3 sequence is 13 residues long. V lost 3 bases to trimming and J lost 5 bases, with 10 bases between them. The CDR3 DNA reads as TGTGCCAGCAGTTTGGGGGCGCGGACTGAAGCTTTCTTT. Encoded protein: CASSLGARTEAFF.

Many counts were recorded for this clonotype. The rearrangement links TRBV10-1 to TRBJ2-3; D ambiguous. The germline CDR1 and CDR2 sequences are WNHNN and SYGVQD (reference sequence). V was shortened by 0 bases and J by 3 bases, with 7 bases between the two germline ends. The CDR3 is made up of 14 amino acids. This chain's CDR3 is CASSESLTTDTQYF. DNA for the CDR3: TGCGCCAGCAGTGAGTCCCTAACTACAGATACGCAGTATTTT.

Ten or more counts support this clonotype. The chain couples TRBV28 to TRBJ2-3; the D is unclear. Germline assignment: CDR1 MDHEN and CDR2 SYDVKM. This CDR3 contains 15 residues. V was shortened by 5 bases and J by 6 bases, with 18 bases between the two germline ends. The DNA of the CDR3 is TGTGCCAGCAGTGTCATTGGACCAACGCTCGATACGCAGTATTTT. Amino acids: CASSVIGPTLDTQYF.

The chain links TRBV7-9 to TRBJ2-7; D might be TRBD1 (6 bases). Germline lookup yields CDR1 SEHNR and CDR2 FQNEAQ (reference sequence). The V and J ends lost 1 base and 2 bases respectively, with 12 bases between them. The CDR3 has 15 residues. CDR3 in amino acids: CASSLGSGATYEQYF. The CDR3 DNA is TGTGCCAGCAGCTTAGGGTCAGGGGCTACCTACGAGCAGTACTTC.

This clonotype came up many times. The chain joins TRBV15 to TRBJ1-2, with TRBD1 matching 9 bases. The trim removed 3 bases at V and 4 bases at J, leaving 18 bases unmatched. The CDR3 runs 19 residues. In germline, CDR1 is LNHNV, CDR2 YYDKDF (reference sequence). CDR3 loop: CATSRGFPRTGARGYGYTF. CDR3 nucleotide sequence: TGTGCCACCAGCAGGGGATTTCCTAGGACAGGGGCAAGAGGCTATGGCTACACCTTC.

This clonotype showed up many times. The rearrangement joins TRBV28 to TRBJ1-1; D is uncertain. This CDR3 contains 15 residues. Germline CDR1 reads MDHEN; CDR2 reads SYDVKM. V lost 6 bases and J lost 1, with 15 bases in between. The CDR3 DNA follows: TGTGCCAGCAGCCGATTCTCCCCGCCGAACACTGAAGCTTTCTTT. Its translation is CASSRFSPPNTEAFF.

This sequence joins TRBV6-1 and TRBJ1-2; D not resolved. The CDR3 has 14 amino acids. The germline CDR1 and CDR2 sequences are MNHNS and SASEGT. V was trimmed by 1 base and J by 4 bases, leaving 10 bases between them. CDR3: CASSEGSAVYGYTF. CDR3 sequence (DNA): TGTGCCAGCAGTGAAGGTTCGGCAGTCTATGGCTACACCTTC.

This clonotype was counted ten times or more. The chain is built from TRBV7-8 and TRBJ2-5, with D perhaps matching TRBD1 or TRBD2 (5 bases each). Germline V gives CDR1 SGHVS, CDR2 FQNEAQ. CDR3 size: 16 residues. V lost 4 bases and J 2 bases, leaving 17 bases between the germline ends. As DNA, the CDR3 is TGTGCCAGCAGCTCGATGGCCGGGACGGTACAAGAGACCCAGTACTTC. It specifies CASSSMAGTVQETQYF.

This clonotype was counted only a few times. V usage is TRBV6-5 and J usage is TRBJ1-6; no reliable D call. The germline gives CDR1 MNHEY, CDR2 SVGAGI. V lost 0 bases and J 7 bases, leaving 13 bases between the germline ends. The length of the CDR3 is 16 residues. CDR3 amino acids: CASSYSSATLNSPLHF. In nucleotides, the CDR3 is TGTGCCAGCAGTTACTCTTCGGCCACGTTAAATTCACCCCTCCACTTT.

This clonotype was seen more than once but under ten times. The chain links TRBV10-3 to TRBJ2-5; D tentatively fits TRBD1 or TRBD2 (6 bases each). CDR3 size: 14 residues. The germline gives CDR1 ENHRY, CDR2 SYGVKD. Trimming took off 6 bases at V and 1 base at J, with 12 bases between the two ends. This chain's CDR3 is CAISLGGSQETQYF. The CDR3 DNA reads TGTGCCATCAGCCTAGGGGGGTCCCAAGAGACCCAGTACTTC.

This clonotype was detected ten times or more. The rearrangement joins TRBV7-8 to TRBJ2-1; D is ambiguous. The V end was cut by 8 bases, the J end by 9 bases, with 14 bases between. The CDR3 is 12 amino acids. In germline, CDR1 is SGHVS, CDR2 FQNEAQ. CDR3 sequence reads: CASAVDVAEQFF. Here the CDR3 DNA reads TGTGCCAGCGCGGTAGATGTGGCTGAGCAGTTCTTC.

This clonotype was observed many times. This sequence joins TRBV12-3 or TRBV12-4 and TRBJ2-2; maybe TRBD2 (5 bases). With 0 bases removed from V and 7 bases from J, the gap between germline ends came to 9 bases. CDR3 length: 14 residues. In nucleotides, the CDR3 is TGTGCCAGCAGTTTAGCCCAGGACTTCGGGGAGCTGTTTTTT. Encoded protein: CASSLAQDFGELFF.

A note on this clonotype: A read error is possible here, since a much larger clone lies one base away. V is TRBV14 and J is TRBJ1-1, with 8 nucleotides matching TRBD1. V was clipped by 3 bases and J by 4 bases; unmatched bases: 4. This CDR3 spans 14 amino acids. Germline lookup yields CDR1 SGHDN and CDR2 FVKESK. CDR3 DNA sequence: TGTGCCAGCAGCCACCAGACAGGGGCCACTGAAGCTTTCTTT. Translated: CASSHQTGATEAFF.

This clonotype has at least ten counts. The chain has TRBV20-1 and TRBJ1-2; 7 bases line up with TRBD1. This CDR3 is built from 14 residues. Germline CDR1 and CDR2: DFQATT and SNEGSKA (reference sequence). The junction had 7 bases not matched to a gene; V was cut back by 6 bases and J by 0 bases. Written as DNA, the CDR3 is TGCAGTGCGGAAGGGACAGCTACTAACTATGGCTACACCTTC. Protein sequence: CSAEGTATNYGYTF.

This clonotype was recorded many times. The chain links TRBV20-1 to TRBJ2-1; 10 bases line up with TRBD1. Germline CDR1 is DFQATT and CDR2 is SNEGSKA (reference sequence). The CDR3 loop spans 16 amino acids. CDR3 residues: CRVAGTGEISYNEQFF. CDR3 coding DNA: TGCAGGGTAGCCGGGACAGGGGAAATATCCTACAATGAGCAGTTCTTC.

This clonotype has ten or more counts. The gene calls are TRBV5-1 and TRBJ2-5; possibly TRBD2 for D (6 bases). CDR1 and CDR2 (germline): SGHRS, YFSETQ. V lost 1 base and J 2 bases, leaving 9 bases between the germline ends. This CDR3 comprises 14 residues. The CDR3 DNA follows: TGCGCCAGCAGCTTGCGCGGGGATCAAGAGACCCAGTACTTC. Amino acids: CASSLRGDQETQYF.

This chain uses TRBV3-1 with TRBJ2-5; D tentatively fits TRBD1 or TRBD2 (5 bases each). Germline-derived CDR1 and CDR2 are LGHDT and YNNKEL (reference sequence). The CDR3 has 13 amino acids. V dropped 4 bases and J dropped 4 bases, with 10 bases sitting between them. The CDR3 nucleotides read TGTGCCAGCAGCCCCTATGGGGGAGAGACCCAGTACTTC. Amino acid sequence: CASSPYGGETQYF.

This clonotype has more than one count but fewer than ten. The V gene is TRBV19, the J gene TRBJ1-1, with a possible D match to TRBD1 (6 bases). V lost 5 bases and J 10 bases, leaving 23 bases between the germline ends. CDR1 and CDR2 (germline): LNHDA, SQIVND (reference sequence). There are 15 residues in the CDR3. This CDR3 is CASSPPGGGGSRAFF. The CDR3 DNA reads as TGTGCCAGTAGTCCCCCCGGAGGAGGGGGGTCGAGAGCTTTCTTT.

Ten or more counts support this clonotype. The chain joins TRBV19 to TRBJ1-1, with D possibly being TRBD1 (5 bases). The CDR3 contains 16 residues. V dropped 4 bases and J dropped 1 base, with 16 bases sitting between them. From germline, CDR1 is LNHDA and CDR2 SQIVND (reference sequence). Here the CDR3 reads CASSTLLGATNTEAFF. CDR3 coding DNA: TGTGCCAGTAGTACCTTACTTGGGGCGACGAACACTGAAGCTTTCTTT.

This clonotype occurred many times. The rearrangement joins TRBV11-2 to TRBJ2-2, with 7 nucleotides matching TRBD1. Germline V gene sequence: CDR1 SGHAT, CDR2 FQNNGV. The V segment lost 6 bases and the J segment 4 bases; nucleotides outside the gene matches: 5. This CDR3 contains 14 residues. The CDR3 DNA reads TGTGCCAGCAGACTGGGACAGTCCACCGGGGAGCTGTTTTTT. This sequence encodes CASRLGQSTGELFF.

This clonotype was counted at least ten times. CDR3 coding DNA: TGTGCCAGCAGCTTGGGCGGGGGCCGTCAAGAGACCCAGTACTTC. It translates to CASSLGGGRQETQYF. The J gene is TRBJ2-5, the V gene TRBV5-5; tentative D call: TRBD2 (7 bases). The CDR3 length is 15 residues. Germline V gives CDR1 SGHKS, CDR2 YYEKEE (reference sequence). V was clipped by 0 bases and J by 2 bases, with 11 bases between them.

As to this clonotype: This could be a read error, since a much larger clone is one nucleotide away. This chain joins TRBV27 and TRBJ2-1; TRBD1 might be the D (6 bases). Deletions cut 8 bases from V and 9 bases from J, with 14 bases between. The CDR3 covers 12 residues. Germline V lookup: CDR1 MNHEY, CDR2 SMNVEV (reference sequence). The CDR3: CASGFDRIEQFF. The CDR3 DNA is TGTGCCAGCGGCTTTGACAGGATTGAGCAGTTCTTC.

V and J are TRBV18 and TRBJ2-5, with TRBD1 as a possible D gene (5 bases). The CDR3 totals 13 residues. V lost 3 bases and J lost 5, with 10 bases in between. The germline gives CDR1 KGHSH, CDR2 LQKENI. The CDR3 is CASSPGLGETQYF. In nucleotides, the CDR3 is TGTGCCAGCTCACCGGGGCTAGGGGAGACCCAGTACTTC.